A selection of T cell receptor beta chains follows, all from one sample in a study of control samples from healthy donors and cancer patients. Here immunoSEQ multiplex PCR was the method, and the copy in TCRdb shows in-frame clones only, minus some. The sample records 150,000 or so clones, 88% being singletons. Sequencing input: blood. The receptors stem from a man between 18 and 35 years old in good health. Both conserved end residues are part of each CDR3. A D gene is named only where the DNA matches it firmly. Clone size, where shown, is once, few, many, or a class for clones that have expanded.

TGTGCCAGCAGTTTCCAGGTGGGGGGGCTAACAGATACGCAGTATTTT,CASSFQVGGLTDTQYF,TRBJ2-3,TRBV28,-,-
TGTGCCAGCAGTGAGCGACAGGCCTCTAACTATGGCTACACCTTC,CASSERQASNYGYTF,TRBJ1-2,TRBV6-4,-,-
TGTGCCAGCAGTTTGGTGGGACCGACAAACTATGGCTACACCTTC,CASSLVGPTNYGYTF,TRBJ1-2,TRBV28,-,-
TGTGCCAGTACCGGGACTAGCTCCGATACGCAGTATTTT,CASTGTSSDTQYF,TRBJ2-3,TRBV19,-,TRBD2
TGCGCCAGCAGCCCCAAGGACAGGATGGATTATGAGCAGTTCTTC,CASSPKDRMDYEQFF,TRBJ2-1,TRBV5-1,few,TRBD1
TGTGCCAGCAGCTTGGGGACAAGAACCGGGGAGCTGTTTTTT,CASSLGTRTGELFF,TRBJ2-2,TRBV7-2,-,-
TGTGCCAGCAGGAGACAGGGCACCATGAACACTGAAGCTTTCTTT,CASRRQGTMNTEAFF,TRBJ1-1,TRBV27,-,TRBD1
TGTGCCAGCAGTCACGGGACAGGGGAAATAGATACGCAGTATTTT,CASSHGTGEIDTQYF,TRBJ2-3,TRBV28,-,TRBD1
TGCGCCAGCAGCCAGGCTAGCGGGCATTACAATGAGCAGTTCTTC,CASSQASGHYNEQFF,TRBJ2-1,TRBV4-1,once,TRBD2
TGTGCCAGCGAAAGCGGGACAGGGGGCGAGCAGTACTTC,CASESGTGGEQYF,TRBJ2-7,TRBV5-4,-,TRBD1
TGTGCCAGCAGTTACTCGATGGGATTGAACACCGGGGAGCTGTTTTTT,CASSYSMGLNTGELFF,TRBJ2-2,TRBV6-6,-,-
TGTGCCAGGGGGGTCTACCACGAGTCCTACGAGCAGTACTTC,CARGVYHESYEQYF,TRBJ2-7,TRBV2,few,-
TGTGCCAGCAGTCAGCCCCGGACAGCCAGGAGAGACACTGAAGCTTTCTTT,CASSQPRTARRDTEAFF,TRBJ1-1,TRBV6-6,-,-
TGTGCCAGCAGCTTCGGAGCGTGGGAGACCCAGTACTTC,CASSFGAWETQYF,TRBJ2-5,TRBV7-3,-,-
TGTGCCAGCAAAGAGGTTGGCAATGAGCAGTTCTTC,CASKEVGNEQFF,TRBJ2-1,TRBV27,-,-
TGTGCCAGCAGCCAAGAGAGCGGTGTCCAGCCCCAGCATTTT,CASSQESGVQPQHF,TRBJ1-5,TRBV3-1/TRBV3-2,few,-
TGTGCCAGCAGTCTTGGGGCAGGGGGAATGACCCAGTACTTC,CASSLGAGGMTQYF,TRBJ2-5,TRBV9,once,TRBD1
TGTGCCAGCAGTGAAGCTGCGACAGGGGGTCAAGATTTT,CASSEAATGGQDF,TRBJ1-6,TRBV6-1,-,TRBD1
TGTGCCAGCAGCCTCCTTCGACAGGCCGAGCAGTACTTC,CASSLLRQAEQYF,TRBJ2-7,TRBV7-3,-,-
TGTGCCAGCAGTCCCCTAGCGGGGGGACCAGATACGCAGTATTTT,CASSPLAGGPDTQYF,TRBJ2-3,TRBV6-4,-,TRBD2
TGTGCCAGCAGTCCACAGGGGCGATCTAACTATGGCTACACCTTC,CASSPQGRSNYGYTF,TRBJ1-2,TRBV28,once,TRBD1
TGTGCCAGTAGCATTACCGGGACCGGCACTGAAGCTTTCTTT,CASSITGTGTEAFF,TRBJ1-1,TRBV19,-,-
TGTGCCAGCGCGGGGTACCAAGAGACCCAGTACTTC,CASAGYQETQYF,TRBJ2-5,TRBV18,once,-
TGCGCCAGCAGTCCTGCCCAATCTCGGGGGGCGCAAGAGACCCAGTACTTC,CASSPAQSRGAQETQYF,TRBJ2-5,TRBV4-1,-,-
TGCGCCAGCAGTGTCGTGCCAGCAGAGAACACTGAAGCTTTCTTT,CASSVVPAENTEAFF,TRBJ1-1,TRBV10-2,once,-
TGTGCCAGTAGTATCCCGGGACAGTCCTATCAGGCCCAGCATTTT,CASSIPGQSYQAQHF,TRBJ1-5,TRBV19,-,TRBD1
TGCGCCAGCAGCTTTAACACTGACGCTGAAGCTTTCTTT,CASSFNTDAEAFF,TRBJ1-1,TRBV5-1,-,-
TGTGCCAGCAGCGGTAACGGTAGAAGCTACAATGAGCAGTTCTTC,CASSGNGRSYNEQFF,TRBJ2-1,TRBV14,-,-
TGTGCCAGCTCACTTGAGGTGAACTCAGGCGAAAAACTGTTTTTT,CASSLEVNSGEKLFF,TRBJ1-4,TRBV18,-,-
TGTGCCAGTAGCGTTTTGGGGGCCGGCAATGAGCAGTTCTTC,CASSVLGAGNEQFF,TRBJ2-1,TRBV19,-,-
TGTGCCAGTCGACCGGGACTAGCGTACGAGCAGTACTTC,CASRPGLAYEQYF,TRBJ2-7,TRBV7-2,-,TRBD2
TGTGCCAGTAGTGCCGGACAGGGACACGCAGATACGCAGTATTTT,CASSAGQGHADTQYF,TRBJ2-3,TRBV19,-,TRBD1
TGTGCCAGCAGTTTGCGTGGCGGGGGGGGAACCGGGGAGCTGTTTTTT,CASSLRGGGGTGELFF,TRBJ2-2,TRBV28,-,TRBD2